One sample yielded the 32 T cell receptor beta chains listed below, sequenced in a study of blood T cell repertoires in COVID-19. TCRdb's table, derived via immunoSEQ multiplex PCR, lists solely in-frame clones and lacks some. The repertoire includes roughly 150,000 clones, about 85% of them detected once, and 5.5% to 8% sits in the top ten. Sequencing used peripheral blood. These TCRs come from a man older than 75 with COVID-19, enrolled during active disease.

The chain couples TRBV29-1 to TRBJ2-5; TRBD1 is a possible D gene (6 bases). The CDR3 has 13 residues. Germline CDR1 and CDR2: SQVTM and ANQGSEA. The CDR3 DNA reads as TGCGGTGGGATGGGGGCGGAACAAGAGACCCAGTACTTC. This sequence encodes CGGMGAEQETQYF.

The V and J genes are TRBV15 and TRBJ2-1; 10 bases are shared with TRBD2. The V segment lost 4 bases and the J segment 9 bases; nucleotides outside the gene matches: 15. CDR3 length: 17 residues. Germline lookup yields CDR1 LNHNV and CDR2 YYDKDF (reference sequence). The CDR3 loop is CATSTQRGAGGDGEQFF. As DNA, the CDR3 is TGTGCCACCAGCACGCAGAGAGGAGCGGGGGGGGATGGTGAGCAGTTCTTC.

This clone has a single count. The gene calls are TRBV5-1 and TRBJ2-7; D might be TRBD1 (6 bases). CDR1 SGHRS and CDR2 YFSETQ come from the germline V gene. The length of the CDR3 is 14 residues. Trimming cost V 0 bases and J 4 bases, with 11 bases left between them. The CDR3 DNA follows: TGCGCCAGCAGCTTGGACAGGGCTTTGTACGAGCAGTACTTC. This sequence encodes CASSLDRALYEQYF.

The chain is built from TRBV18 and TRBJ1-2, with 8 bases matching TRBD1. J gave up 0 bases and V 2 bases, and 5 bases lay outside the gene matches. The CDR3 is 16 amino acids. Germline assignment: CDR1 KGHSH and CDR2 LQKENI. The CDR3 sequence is CASSPIGTGPNYGYTF. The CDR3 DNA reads TGTGCCAGCTCACCAATCGGGACAGGCCCTAACTATGGCTACACCTTC.

The CDR3, as DNA: TGTGCCAGCAGCGTAGATCCAGGGCCTGACTATGGCTACACCTTC. Protein: CASSVDPGPDYGYTF. The chain carries TRBV9 and TRBJ1-2, with D possibly being TRBD1 (5 bases). The CDR3 sequence is 15 residues long. CDR1 is SGDLS and CDR2 is YYNGEE in the germline V gene. The V and J ends lost 0 bases and 3 bases respectively, with 12 bases between them.

DNA of the CDR3: TGTGCCAGCCTCGGGGGTTTTGCGAACACTGAAGCTTTCTTT. This codes for CASLGGFANTEAFF. V is TRBV18 and J is TRBJ1-1, with a tentative D call TRBD1 (5 bases). CDR1 is KGHSH, CDR2 LQKENI, per germline. Trimming took off 8 bases at V and 1 base at J, with 14 bases between the two ends. The CDR3 is 14 residues long. Looking up the rest from reference TRBV18 and TRBJ1-1 gives the full variable domain: NAGVMQNPRHLVRRRGQEARLRCSPMKGHSHVYWYRQLPEEGLKFMVYLQKENIIDESGMPKERFSAEFPKEGPSILRIQQVVRGDSAAYFCASLGGFANTEAFFGQGTRLTVV.

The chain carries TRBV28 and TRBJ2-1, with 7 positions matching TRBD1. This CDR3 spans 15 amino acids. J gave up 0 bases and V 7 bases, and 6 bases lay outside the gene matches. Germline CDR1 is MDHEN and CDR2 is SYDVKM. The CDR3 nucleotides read TGTGCCAGCACCCGACAGGGTCCCTCCTACAATGAGCAGTTCTTC. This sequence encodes CASTRQGPSYNEQFF.

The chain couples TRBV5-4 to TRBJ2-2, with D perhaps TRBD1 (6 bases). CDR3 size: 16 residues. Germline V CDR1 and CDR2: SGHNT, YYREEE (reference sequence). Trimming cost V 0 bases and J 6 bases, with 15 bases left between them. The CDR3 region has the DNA TGTGCCAGCAGCTTGGCATCAGGGGTATCGGCCGGGGAGCTGTTTTTT. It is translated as CASSLASGVSAGELFF.

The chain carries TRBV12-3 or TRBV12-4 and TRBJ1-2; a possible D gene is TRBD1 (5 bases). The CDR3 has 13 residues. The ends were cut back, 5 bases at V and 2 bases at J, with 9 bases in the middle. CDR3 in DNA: TGTGCCAGCAGTCCCAGACAGAACTATGGCTACACCTTC. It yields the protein CASSPRQNYGYTF.

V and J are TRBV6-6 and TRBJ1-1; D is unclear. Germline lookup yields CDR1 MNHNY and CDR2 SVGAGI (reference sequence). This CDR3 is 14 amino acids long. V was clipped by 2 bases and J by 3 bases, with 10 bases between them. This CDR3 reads CASSYLVRDTEAFF. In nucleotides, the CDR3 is TGTGCCAGCAGTTACCTAGTCAGAGACACTGAAGCTTTCTTT.

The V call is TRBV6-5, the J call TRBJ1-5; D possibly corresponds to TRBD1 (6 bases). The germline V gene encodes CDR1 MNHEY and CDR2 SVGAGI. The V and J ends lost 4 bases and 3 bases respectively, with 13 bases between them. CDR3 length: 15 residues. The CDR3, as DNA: TGTGCCAGCAGTTCCACAGGGAATCTCAATCAGCCCCAGCATTTT. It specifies CASSSTGNLNQPQHF.

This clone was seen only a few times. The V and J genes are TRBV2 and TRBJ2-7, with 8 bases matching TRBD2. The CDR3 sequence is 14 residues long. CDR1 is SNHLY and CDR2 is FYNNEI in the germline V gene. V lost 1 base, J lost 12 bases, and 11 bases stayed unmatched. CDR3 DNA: TGTGCCAGCAGTGAAGAGCGGGGGCACTCAGATGGGTACTTC. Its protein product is CASSEERGHSDGYF.

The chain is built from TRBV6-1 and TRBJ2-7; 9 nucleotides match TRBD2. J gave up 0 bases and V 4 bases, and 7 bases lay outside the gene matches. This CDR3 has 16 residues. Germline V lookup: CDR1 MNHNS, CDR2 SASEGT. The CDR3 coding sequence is TGTGCCAGCAGTGCGCTAGCGGGGAAAAGCTCCTACGAGCAGTACTTC. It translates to CASSALAGKSSYEQYF.

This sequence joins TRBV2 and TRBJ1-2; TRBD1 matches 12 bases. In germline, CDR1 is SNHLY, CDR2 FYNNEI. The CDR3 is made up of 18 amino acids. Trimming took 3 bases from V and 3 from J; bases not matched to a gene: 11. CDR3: CASSDVWDRGPPYYGYTF. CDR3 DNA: TGTGCCAGCAGTGACGTGTGGGACAGGGGGCCCCCATACTATGGCTACACCTTC.

For the CDR3, the DNA is TGTGCCAGCAATGGAGGGAATGAAAAACTGTTTTTT. Encoded protein: CASNGGNEKLFF. The chain recombines TRBV6-5 with TRBJ1-4; no definite D call. CDR1 is MNHEY and CDR2 is SVGAGI in the germline V gene. V lost 7 bases and J lost 5, with 8 bases in between. The CDR3 extends over 12 amino acids.

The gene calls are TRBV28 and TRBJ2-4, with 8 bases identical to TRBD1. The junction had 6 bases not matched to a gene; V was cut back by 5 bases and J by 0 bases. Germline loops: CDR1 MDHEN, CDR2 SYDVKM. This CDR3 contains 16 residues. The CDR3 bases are TGTGCCAGCAGTCGTCGGACAGGGCTAGCCAAAAACATTCAGTACTTC. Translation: CASSRRTGLAKNIQYF.

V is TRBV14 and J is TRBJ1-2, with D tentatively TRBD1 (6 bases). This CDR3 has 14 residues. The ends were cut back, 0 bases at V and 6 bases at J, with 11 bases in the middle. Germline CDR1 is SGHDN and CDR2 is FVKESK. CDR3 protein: CASSQDAGANGYTF. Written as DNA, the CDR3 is TGTGCCAGCAGCCAAGATGCAGGGGCAAATGGCTACACCTTC.

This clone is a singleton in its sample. The CDR3 region is CATTVRGAANEKLFF. The CDR3 DNA is TGTGCCACCACGGTCAGGGGCGCCGCTAATGAAAAACTGTTTTTT. This sequence joins TRBV10-3 and TRBJ1-4, with D perhaps matching TRBD1 (6 bases). V was trimmed by 10 bases and J by 3 bases, leaving 18 bases between them. The CDR3 is made up of 15 amino acids. Germline CDR1 and CDR2: ENHRY and SYGVKD.

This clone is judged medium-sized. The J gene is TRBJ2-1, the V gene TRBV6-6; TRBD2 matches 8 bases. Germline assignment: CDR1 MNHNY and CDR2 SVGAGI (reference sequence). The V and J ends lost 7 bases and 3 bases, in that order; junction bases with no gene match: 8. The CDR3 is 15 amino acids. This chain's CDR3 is CASIPAGAIYNEQFF. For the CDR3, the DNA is TGTGCCAGCATACCAGCGGGGGCGATCTACAATGAGCAGTTCTTC.

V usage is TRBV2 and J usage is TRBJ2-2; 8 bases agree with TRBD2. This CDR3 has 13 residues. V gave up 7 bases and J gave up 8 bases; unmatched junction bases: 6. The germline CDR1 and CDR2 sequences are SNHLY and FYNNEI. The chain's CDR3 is CASNGRGTGELFF. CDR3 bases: TGTGCCAGCAACGGGAGGGGAACGGGGGAGCTGTTTTTT.

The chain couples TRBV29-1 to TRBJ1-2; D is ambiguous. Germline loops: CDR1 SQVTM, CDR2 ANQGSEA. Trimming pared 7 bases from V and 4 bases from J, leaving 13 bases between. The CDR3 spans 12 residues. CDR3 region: CSALAGFYGYTF. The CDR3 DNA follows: TGCAGCGCCCTCGCGGGTTTCTATGGCTACACCTTC.

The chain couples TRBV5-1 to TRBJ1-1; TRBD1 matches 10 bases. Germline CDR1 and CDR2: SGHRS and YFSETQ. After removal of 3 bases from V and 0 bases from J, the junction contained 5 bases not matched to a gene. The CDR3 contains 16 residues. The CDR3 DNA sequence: TGCGCCAGCAGCTCCAGGACAGGGGGAATGAACACTGAAGCTTTCTTT. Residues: CASSSRTGGMNTEAFF.

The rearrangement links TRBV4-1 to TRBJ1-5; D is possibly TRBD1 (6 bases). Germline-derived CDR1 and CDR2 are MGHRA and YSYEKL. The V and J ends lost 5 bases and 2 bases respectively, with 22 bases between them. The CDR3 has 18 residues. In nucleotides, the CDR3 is TGCGCCAGCAGCTTAACCCTGGGGGGGGACACACGCAATCAGCCCCAGCATTTT. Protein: CASSLTLGGDTRNQPQHF.

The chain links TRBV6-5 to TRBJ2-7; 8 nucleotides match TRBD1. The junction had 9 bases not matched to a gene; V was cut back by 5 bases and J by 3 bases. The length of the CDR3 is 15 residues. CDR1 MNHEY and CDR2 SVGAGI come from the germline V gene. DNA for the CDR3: TGTGCCAGCAGTCGCGGCCGGGACAGGCACTACGAGCAGTACTTC. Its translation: CASSRGRDRHYEQYF.

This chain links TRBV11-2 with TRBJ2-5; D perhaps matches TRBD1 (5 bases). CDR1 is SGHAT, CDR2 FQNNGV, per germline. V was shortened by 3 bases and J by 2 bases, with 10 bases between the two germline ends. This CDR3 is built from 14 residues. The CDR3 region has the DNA TGTGCCAGCAGCTTCTGGGGCCTTCAAGAGACCCAGTACTTC. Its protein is CASSFWGLQETQYF. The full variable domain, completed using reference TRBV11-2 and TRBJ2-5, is EAGVAQSPRYKIIEKRQSVAFWCNPISGHATLYWYQQILGQGPKLLIQFQNNGVVDDSQLPKDRFSAERLKGVDSTLKIQPAKLEDSAVYLCASSFWGLQETQYFGPGTRLLVL.

CDR3 sequence (DNA): TGTGCCATCAGCGGACAGGGGGCTTTCGAGCAGTACTTC. The encoded protein is CAISGQGAFEQYF. This chain uses TRBV10-3 with TRBJ2-7; TRBD1 agrees at 11 bases. The CDR3 is made up of 13 amino acids. The V and J ends lost 6 bases and 6 bases, in that order; junction bases with no gene match: 4. Per the germline V gene, CDR1 is ENHRY and CDR2 is SYGVKD.

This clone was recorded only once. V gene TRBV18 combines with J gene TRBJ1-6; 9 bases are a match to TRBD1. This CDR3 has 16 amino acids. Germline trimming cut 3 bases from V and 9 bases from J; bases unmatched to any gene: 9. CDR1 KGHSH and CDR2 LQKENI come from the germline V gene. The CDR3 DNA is TGTGCCAGCTCACCTCTCCAGGGACAGGGCCCTTCACCCCTCCACTTT. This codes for CASSPLQGQGPSPLHF.

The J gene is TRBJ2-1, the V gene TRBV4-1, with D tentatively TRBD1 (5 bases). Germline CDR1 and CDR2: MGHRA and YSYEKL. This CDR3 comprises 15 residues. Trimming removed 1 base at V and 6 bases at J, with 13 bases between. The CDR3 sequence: CASSQAGPSANEQFF. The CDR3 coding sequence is TGCGCCAGCAGCCAAGCAGGGCCCTCCGCCAATGAGCAGTTCTTC.

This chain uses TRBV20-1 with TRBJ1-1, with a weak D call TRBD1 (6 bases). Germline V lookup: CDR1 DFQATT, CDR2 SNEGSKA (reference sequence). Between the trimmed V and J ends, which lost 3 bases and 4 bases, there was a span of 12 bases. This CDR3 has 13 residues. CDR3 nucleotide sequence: TGCAGTGCTAGTACCCCCAGGGGCACTGAAGCTTTCTTT. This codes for CSASTPRGTEAFF.

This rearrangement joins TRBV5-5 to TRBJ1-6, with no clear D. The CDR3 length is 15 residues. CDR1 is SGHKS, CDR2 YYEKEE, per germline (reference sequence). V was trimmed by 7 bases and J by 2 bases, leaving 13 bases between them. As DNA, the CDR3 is TGTGCCAGCGGGGAGACACCGGCCTATAATTCACCCCTCCACTTT. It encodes CASGETPAYNSPLHF. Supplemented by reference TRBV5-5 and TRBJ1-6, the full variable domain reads DAGVTQSPTHLIKTRGQQVTLRCSPISGHKSVSWYQQVLGQGPQFIFQYYEKEERGRGNFPDRFSARQFPNYSSELNVNALLLGDSALYLCASGETPAYNSPLHFGNGTRLTVT.

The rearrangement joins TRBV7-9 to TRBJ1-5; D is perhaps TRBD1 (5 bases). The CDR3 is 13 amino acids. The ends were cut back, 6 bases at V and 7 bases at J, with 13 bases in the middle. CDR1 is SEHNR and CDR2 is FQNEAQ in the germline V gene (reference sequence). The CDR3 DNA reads TGTGCCAGCAGTGCCGCCGGGGGGCAGCCCCAGCATTTT. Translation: CASSAAGGQPQHF. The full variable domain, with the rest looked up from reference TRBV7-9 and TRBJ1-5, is DTGVSQNPRHKITKRGQNVTFRCDPISEHNRLYWYRQTLGQGPEFLTYFQNEAQLEKSRLLSDRFSAERPKGSFSTLEIQRTEQGDSAMYLCASSAAGGQPQHFGDGTRLSIL.

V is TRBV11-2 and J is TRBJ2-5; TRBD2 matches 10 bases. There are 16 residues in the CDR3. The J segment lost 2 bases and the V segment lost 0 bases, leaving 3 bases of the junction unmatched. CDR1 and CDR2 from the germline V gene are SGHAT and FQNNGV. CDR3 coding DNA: TGTGCCAGCAGCTTAGAAGCGGGGGGGGGACAAGAGACCCAGTACTTC. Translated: CASSLEAGGGQETQYF. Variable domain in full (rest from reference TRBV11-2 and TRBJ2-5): EAGVAQSPRYKIIEKRQSVAFWCNPISGHATLYWYQQILGQGPKLLIQFQNNGVVDDSQLPKDRFSAERLKGVDSTLKIQPAKLEDSAVYLCASSLEAGGGQETQYFGPGTRLLVL.